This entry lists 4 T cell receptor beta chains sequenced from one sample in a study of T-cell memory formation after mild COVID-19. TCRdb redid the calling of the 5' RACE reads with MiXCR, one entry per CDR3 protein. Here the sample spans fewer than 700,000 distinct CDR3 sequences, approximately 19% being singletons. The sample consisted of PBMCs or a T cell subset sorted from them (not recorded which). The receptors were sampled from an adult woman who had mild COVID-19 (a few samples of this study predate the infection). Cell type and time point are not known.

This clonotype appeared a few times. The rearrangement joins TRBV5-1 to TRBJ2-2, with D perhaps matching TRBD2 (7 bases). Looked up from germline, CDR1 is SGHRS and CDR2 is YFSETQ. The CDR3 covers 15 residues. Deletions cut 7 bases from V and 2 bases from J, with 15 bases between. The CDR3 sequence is CASSGGRSNTGELFF. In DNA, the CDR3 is TGCGCCAGCTCCGGGGGGCGCTCAAACACCGGGGAGCTGTTTTTT.

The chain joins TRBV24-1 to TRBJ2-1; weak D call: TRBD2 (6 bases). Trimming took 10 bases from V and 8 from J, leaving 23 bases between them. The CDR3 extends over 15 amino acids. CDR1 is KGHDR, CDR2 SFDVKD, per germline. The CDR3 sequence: CATRDTGPRGDEQFF. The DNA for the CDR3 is TGTGCCACGCGGGATACGGGGCCGCGGGGTGATGAGCAGTTCTTC.

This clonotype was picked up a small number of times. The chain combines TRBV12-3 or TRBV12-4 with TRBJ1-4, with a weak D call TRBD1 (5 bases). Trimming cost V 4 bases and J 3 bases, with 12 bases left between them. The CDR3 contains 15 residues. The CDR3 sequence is CASSSQEPANEKLFF. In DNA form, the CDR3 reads TGTGCCAGCAGTTCACAGGAGCCGGCTAATGAAAAACTGTTTTTT.

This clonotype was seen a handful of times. The CDR3 region is CASSSRPDYASVGSYEQYF. The CDR3 DNA is TGTGCCAGCAGCTCACGACCAGACTACGCTAGCGTGGGGTCCTACGAGCAGTACTTC. V is TRBV7-9 and J is TRBJ2-7, with D perhaps matching TRBD2 (6 bases). The germline gives CDR1 SEHNR, CDR2 FQNEAQ (reference sequence). This CDR3 spans 19 amino acids. Trimming cost V 4 bases and J 1 base, with 26 bases left between them.